These 17 T cell receptor beta chains came from one sample sequenced in a study of blood T cell repertoires in COVID-19. The protocol was immunoSEQ multiplex PCR, while the TCRdb copy is restricted to in-frame clones and leaves out a portion. The sample includes more than 300,000 clones, over 75% of them seen just once. The sample was peripheral blood. The receptor source for this set is a woman aged 25 to 39 with COVID-19, enrolled during active disease.

V gene TRBV19 combines with J gene TRBJ1-1, with TRBD1 matching 10 bases. In germline, CDR1 is LNHDA, CDR2 SQIVND (reference sequence). CDR3 length: 13 amino acids. Unmatched junction bases numbered 6, after V lost 9 bases and J lost 5 bases. The CDR3 region is CASWDRGGTEAFF. CDR3 coding DNA: TGTGCCAGCTGGGACAGGGGCGGAACTGAAGCTTTCTTT.

This chain joins TRBV29-1 and TRBJ2-7, with 10 positions matching TRBD2. The V gene's germline CDR1 is SQVTM and CDR2 ANQGSEA. The CDR3 sequence is 16 residues long. Trimming cost V 3 bases and J 2 bases; bases outside gene matches: 10. The CDR3 DNA is TGCAGCGTTGAGGGTCTAGCGGGAGCCCCCCCCTACGAGCAGTACTTC. Amino acids: CSVEGLAGAPPYEQYF.

The chain has TRBV19 and TRBJ1-4; D ambiguous. Trimming shortened V by 4 bases and J by 0 bases, and 6 bases separated the two germline ends. From germline, CDR1 is LNHDA and CDR2 SQIVND (reference sequence). The CDR3 loop spans 14 amino acids. The chain's CDR3 is CASSSFTTNEKLFF. CDR3 sequence (DNA): TGTGCCAGTAGTAGTTTCACAACTAATGAAAAACTGTTTTTT. Using reference TRBV19 and TRBJ1-4 for the parts outside the CDR3, the full variable domain is DGGITQSPKYLFRKEGQNVTLSCEQNLNHDAMYWYRQDPGQGLRLIYYSQIVNDFQKGDIAEGYSVSREKKESFPLTVTSAQKNPTAFYLCASSSFTTNEKLFFGSGTQLSVL.

As regards this clone: One end of the junction does not line up with germline, which may come from a read error. Other nucleotide sequences in the sample specify the same CDR3. The V call is TRBV13, the J call TRBJ2-7; 8 nucleotides line up with TRBD2. The CDR3 covers 15 residues. Germline V gene sequence: CDR1 PRHDT, CDR2 FYEKMQ (reference sequence). DNA of the CDR3: TGCGCCAGCAGCTCAAGCGGGAGACCTCCCTACGAGCAGTACTTC. Translation: CASSSSGRPPYEQYF.

This chain links TRBV6-2 or TRBV6-3 with TRBJ2-5, with 7 bases matching TRBD2. V lost 2 bases, J lost 4 bases, and 10 bases stayed unmatched. The CDR3 extends over 16 amino acids. Germline CDR1 reads MNHEY; CDR2 reads SVGEGT. The CDR3 DNA sequence: TGTGCCAGCAGTTACCGGGAGCGGGGAGTAGTAGAGACCCAGTACTTC. Protein product: CASSYRERGVVETQYF.

The chain couples TRBV4-1 to TRBJ2-7; D uncertain. Looked up from germline, CDR1 is MGHRA and CDR2 is YSYEKL. Trimming cost V 0 bases and J 12 bases, with 12 bases left between them. The CDR3 consists of 12 residues. CDR3 residues: CASSQDLSLRYF. Written as DNA, the CDR3 is TGCGCCAGCAGCCAAGATTTGTCCCTTCGGTACTTC.

The chain recombines TRBV3-1 (or the pseudogene TRBV3-2) with TRBJ2-5, with D perhaps TRBD1 (6 bases). Germline CDR1 is LGHDT and CDR2 is YNNKEL (reference sequence). Deletions cut 2 bases from V and 2 bases from J, with 9 bases between. The CDR3 spans 14 residues. CDR3 sequence (DNA): TGTGCCAGCAGCCAAAGAGGGGGTCAAGAGACCCAGTACTTC. Translated, it gives CASSQRGGQETQYF.

The chain uses TRBV19 and TRBJ1-5; maybe TRBD1 (6 bases). The CDR3 extends over 14 amino acids. The germline CDR1 and CDR2 sequences are LNHDA and SQIVND (reference sequence). Trimming left V 7 bases short and J 1 base short, with 11 bases between. The CDR3 sequence: CASTRTVSNQPQHF. The CDR3 region has the DNA TGTGCCAGTACCAGGACAGTAAGCAATCAGCCCCAGCATTTT.

The chain links TRBV5-6 to TRBJ1-2; tentative D call: TRBD1 (6 bases). V was cut by 4 bases and J by 6 bases, with 10 bases left in between. From germline, CDR1 is SGHDT and CDR2 YYEEEE. The CDR3 is 12 amino acids. CDR3 nucleotides: TGTGCCAGCAGCATCAACAGGGATGGCTACACCTTC. The encoded protein is CASSINRDGYTF.

The rearrangement uses TRBV27 and TRBJ1-1; D not certain. Germline CDR1 MNHEY, CDR2 SMNVEV (reference sequence). V lost 9 bases to trimming and J lost 1 base, with 12 bases between them. The CDR3 is made up of 13 amino acids. As DNA, the CDR3 is TGTGCCAGTTCGTGGCAGGAGAACACTGAAGCTTTCTTT. As protein: CASSWQENTEAFF.

The genes are TRBV10-2 and TRBJ2-1; perhaps TRBD2 as D (5 bases). The CDR3 has 13 amino acids. V lost 0 bases, J lost 7 bases, and 7 bases lay in between. Germline-derived CDR1 and CDR2 are WSHSY and SAAADI. The CDR3 loop reads CASSESDWNEQFF. The DNA for the CDR3 is TGCGCCAGCAGTGAGTCGGACTGGAATGAGCAGTTCTTC.

This chain links TRBV16 with TRBJ2-3; 12 bases match TRBD2. CDR1 is KGHSY, CDR2 FQNENV, per germline. This CDR3 contains 15 residues. The J segment lost 5 bases and the V segment lost 6 bases, leaving 6 bases of the junction unmatched. CDR3 in DNA: TGTGCCAGCAGAAGACTAGCGGGGGATCGAGATACGCAGTATTTT. Translating it yields CASRRLAGDRDTQYF. Based on the CDR3 plus reference TRBV16 and TRBJ2-3, the full variable domain is GEEVAQTPKHLVRGEGQKAKLYCAPIKGHSYVFWYQQVLKNEFKFLISFQNENVFDETGMPKERFSAKCLPNSPCSLEIQATKLEDSAVYFCASRRLAGDRDTQYFGPGTRLTVL.

This chain joins TRBV7-2 and TRBJ1-1; 7 positions agree with TRBD1. This CDR3 has 14 amino acids. Germline V gives CDR1 SGHTA, CDR2 FQGNSA. With V trimmed by 4 bases and J by 9 bases, 11 bases remained unmatched. CDR3 nucleotides: TGTGCCAGCAGCTCAGAGGGGTTGACAGGGAAAGCTTTCTTT. Translation gives CASSSEGLTGKAFF.

Concerning this clone itself: Within the sample, other DNA sequences also encode this same CDR3. The chain employs TRBV9 and TRBJ2-1; no definite D call. Trimming stripped 0 bases from V and 3 bases from J, with 7 bases between. The CDR3 has 14 amino acids. CDR1 is SGDLS and CDR2 is YYNGEE in the germline V gene. The CDR3 reads CASSVDPSYNEQFF. CDR3 coding DNA: TGTGCCAGCAGCGTAGATCCCAGCTACAATGAGCAGTTCTTC.

This clone was found once. The CDR3 loop reads CSAEGRSYNEQFF. CDR3 in DNA: TGCAGCGCCGAGGGCAGATCCTACAATGAGCAGTTCTTC. The gene calls are TRBV29-1 and TRBJ2-1, with D possibly being TRBD2 (5 bases). Germline V CDR1 and CDR2: SQVTM, ANQGSEA. This CDR3 comprises 13 residues. V lost 7 bases and J lost 1, with 11 bases in between.

The chain employs TRBV5-6 and TRBJ2-7, with D possibly being TRBD1 (6 bases). Trimming removed 1 base at V and 4 bases at J, with 12 bases between. Germline assignment: CDR1 SGHDT and CDR2 YYEEEE. The CDR3 consists of 14 residues. The CDR3 region is CASSLWGRSYEQYF. The CDR3 nucleotides read TGTGCCAGCAGCTTGTGGGGGCGGTCGTACGAGCAGTACTTC.

This sequence joins TRBV7-2 and TRBJ2-3; 11 nucleotides agree with TRBD2. V shed 4 bases and J 4 bases; nucleotides not matched to a gene: 7. CDR1 and CDR2 (germline): SGHTA, FQGNSA. This CDR3 spans 16 amino acids. The CDR3 region is CASSSIAGGHADTQYF. The CDR3 region has the DNA TGTGCCAGCAGCTCTATAGCGGGAGGGCATGCAGATACGCAGTATTTT.